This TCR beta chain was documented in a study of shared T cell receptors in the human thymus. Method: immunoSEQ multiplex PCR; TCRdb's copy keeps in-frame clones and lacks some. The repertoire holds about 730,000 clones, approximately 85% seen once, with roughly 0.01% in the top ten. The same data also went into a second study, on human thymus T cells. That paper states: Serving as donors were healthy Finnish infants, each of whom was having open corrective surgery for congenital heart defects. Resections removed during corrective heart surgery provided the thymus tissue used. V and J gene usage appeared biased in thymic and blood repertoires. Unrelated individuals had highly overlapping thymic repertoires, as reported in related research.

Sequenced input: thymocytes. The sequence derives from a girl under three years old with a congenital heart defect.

CDR3 coding DNA: TGTGCCAGCAAGAACAGGGACTATGGCTACACCTTC. It is translated as CASKNRDYGYTF. The chain has TRBV9 and TRBJ1-2; perhaps TRBD1 as D (6 bases). Germline V gene sequence: CDR1 SGDLS, CDR2 YYNGEE. This CDR3 region has 12 residues. Trimming took off 6 bases at V and 3 bases at J, with 9 bases between the two ends.